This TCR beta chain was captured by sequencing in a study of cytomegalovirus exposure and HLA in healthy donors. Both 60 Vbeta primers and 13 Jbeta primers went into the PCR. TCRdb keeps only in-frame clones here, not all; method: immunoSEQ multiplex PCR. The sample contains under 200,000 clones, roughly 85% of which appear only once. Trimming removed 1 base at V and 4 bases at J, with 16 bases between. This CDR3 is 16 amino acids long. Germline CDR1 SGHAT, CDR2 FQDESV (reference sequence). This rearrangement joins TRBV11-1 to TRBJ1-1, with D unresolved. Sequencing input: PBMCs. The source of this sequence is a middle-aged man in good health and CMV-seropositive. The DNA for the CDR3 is TGTGCCAGCAGCTTAGTTGGCGGTTTGCGTGGCACTGAAGCTTTCTTT. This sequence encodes CASSLVGGLRGTEAFF. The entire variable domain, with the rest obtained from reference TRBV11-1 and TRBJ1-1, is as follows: EAEVAQSPRYKITEKSQAVAFWCDPISGHATLYWYRQILGQGPELLVQFQDESVVDDSQLPKDRFSAERLKGVDSTLKIQPAELGDSAMYLCASSLVGGLRGTEAFFGQGTRLTVV.